The T cell receptor beta chain under discussion was sequenced for a study of regulatory T cells in long-lasting Graves disease. Study in general: Those with persistent Graves' disease had received antithyroid drugs for over 5 years with positive TSH receptor antibodies.

The germline V gene encodes CDR1 SGHTA and CDR2 FQGNSA. The V and J ends lost 7 bases and 2 bases respectively, with 12 bases between them. The CDR3 covers 13 residues. With iRepertoire HTBI primers and Arm-PCR of CDR3 regions, TCR beta libraries were built. In the authors' methods: Among the samples, under 70 TRBV and 14 TRBJ segments were identified. One entry per CDR3 protein results from TCRdb running MiXCR on the multiplex PCR reads. The V and J calls here are based on TCRdb, not the publication. The sample has roughly 500,000 distinct CDR3 sequences, 20% to 25% seen once. Only one count was recorded for this clonotype. Time point meaning: persistent/refractory GD, antithyroid drugs over 5 years with positive TRAb. PBMC-extracted RNA yielded the TCR library.

The specimen comprised peripheral blood mononuclear cells (PBMCs), sampled when the disease was refractory, from a patient treated with antithyroid drugs. The clonotype comes from a female donor with Graves disease. The V gene is TRBV7-2, the J gene TRBJ2-7; D is unresolved. The CDR3 protein is CASNFSGPYEQYF. CDR3 coding DNA: TGTGCCAGCAACTTCTCAGGCCCCTACGAGCAGTACTTC.